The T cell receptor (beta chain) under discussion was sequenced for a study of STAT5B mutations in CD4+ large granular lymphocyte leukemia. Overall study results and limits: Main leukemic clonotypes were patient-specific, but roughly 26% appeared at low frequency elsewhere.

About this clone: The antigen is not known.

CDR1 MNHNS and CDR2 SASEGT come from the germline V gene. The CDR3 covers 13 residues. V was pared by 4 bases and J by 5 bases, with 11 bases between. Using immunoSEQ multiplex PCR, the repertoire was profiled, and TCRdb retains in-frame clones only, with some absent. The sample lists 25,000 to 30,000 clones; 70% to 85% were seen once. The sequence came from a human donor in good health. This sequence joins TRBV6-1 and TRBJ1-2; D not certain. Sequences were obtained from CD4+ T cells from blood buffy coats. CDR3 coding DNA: TGTGCCAGCAGTGCCCCAGATTATTATGGCTACACCTTC. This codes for CASSAPDYYGYTF.